Shown below are 29 T cell receptor beta chains from a single sample sequenced in a study of cytomegalovirus exposure and HLA in healthy donors. The PCR was carried out with 60 Vbeta primers and 13 Jbeta primers. The data were produced by immunoSEQ multiplex PCR, yet TCRdb's version contains in-frame clones alone and is incomplete. The sample holds about 82,000 clones, approximately 79% seen once. The sequencing input was PBMCs. These receptors came from a human donor in good health.

V is TRBV5-8 and J is TRBJ1-1; D uncertain. The CDR3 spans 13 residues. Germline CDR1 and CDR2: SGHTS and YDEGEE. V was shortened by 0 bases and J by 1 base, with 4 bases between the two germline ends. DNA of the CDR3: TGTGCCAGCAGCTTGGTTCGGAACACTGAAGCTTTCTTT. Translated, it gives CASSLVRNTEAFF.

This clone was recorded only once. The J gene is TRBJ1-2, the V gene TRBV9; 7 bases map to TRBD1. The CDR3 length is 13 residues. Germline V gives CDR1 SGDLS, CDR2 YYNGEE. V dropped 6 bases and J dropped 4; count of bases not matched to a gene: 6. This CDR3 reads CASKGADIYGYTF. The CDR3 nucleotides read TGTGCCAGCAAGGGGGCGGATATCTATGGCTACACCTTC.

The chain is built from TRBV13 and TRBJ1-2, with 10 nucleotides matching TRBD1. Germline V lookup: CDR1 PRHDT, CDR2 FYEKMQ (reference sequence). The trim removed 4 bases at V and 8 bases at J, leaving 7 bases unmatched. The CDR3 runs 14 residues. CDR3 residues: CASSSDRGWDGYTF. The CDR3 nucleotides are TGTGCCAGCAGCTCGGACAGGGGGTGGGACGGCTACACCTTC.

This clone was found once. The chain is built from TRBV5-6 and TRBJ2-7; no reliable D call. The CDR3 is made up of 14 amino acids. V dropped 4 bases and J dropped 0 bases, with 11 bases sitting between them. In germline, CDR1 is SGHDT, CDR2 YYEEEE. CDR3 protein: CASSKIQSSYEQYF. The CDR3, as DNA: TGTGCCAGCAGCAAGATACAGAGCTCCTACGAGCAGTACTTC.

The chain joins TRBV6-1 to TRBJ1-2; 9 nucleotides line up with TRBD1. The CDR3 is 14 residues long. Unmatched junction bases numbered 5, after V lost 1 base and J lost 8 bases. Germline V gene sequence: CDR1 MNHNS, CDR2 SASEGT. The CDR3 loop reads CASSEVGTGRGYTF. The CDR3 DNA reads as TGTGCCAGCAGTGAAGTGGGGACAGGGAGGGGCTACACCTTC.

The chain employs TRBV10-3 and TRBJ2-7; D is unresolved. V lost 0 bases and J lost 5, with 11 bases in between. The V gene's germline CDR1 is ENHRY and CDR2 SYGVKD. CDR3 size: 14 residues. The CDR3, as DNA: TGTGCCATCAGTGAGTCGACGCAGGCCCACGAGCAGTACTTC. It is translated as CAISESTQAHEQYF.

V and J are TRBV15 and TRBJ2-2; the D gene is possibly TRBD2 (5 bases). With 7 bases removed from V and 7 bases from J, the gap between germline ends came to 10 bases. The CDR3 spans 12 residues. Germline V gene lookup returns CDR1 LNHNV and CDR2 YYDKDF (reference sequence). CDR3 DNA: TGTGCCACCACTCACGAGGGCGGGGAGCTGTTTTTT. Translated: CATTHEGGELFF. The whole variable domain, remainder taken from reference TRBV15 and TRBJ2-2, is DAMVIQNPRYQVTQFGKPVTLSCSQTLNHNVMYWYQQKSSQAPKLLFHYYDKDFNNEADTPDNFQSRRPNTSFCFLDIRSPGLGDTAMYLCATTHEGGELFFGEGSRLTVL.

The rearrangement joins TRBV5-4 to TRBJ2-7, with 12 bases fitting TRBD2. The CDR3 sequence is 16 residues long. V lost 4 bases to trimming and J lost 7 bases; unmatched junction nucleotides: 12. CDR1 and CDR2 (germline): SGHNT, YYREEE (reference sequence). The CDR3 DNA sequence: TGTGCCAGCAGCAAACCCCTAGCGGGGGGGCCGGGGGAGCAGTACTTC. This gives the protein CASSKPLAGGPGEQYF.

V gene TRBV9 combines with J gene TRBJ2-5; perhaps TRBD1 as D (6 bases). Germline assignment: CDR1 SGDLS and CDR2 YYNGEE. The V gene lost 0 bases and the J gene lost 7 bases, with 16 bases spanning the gap. The CDR3 has 15 amino acids. The CDR3 loop reads CASSVGSRGEGTQYF. CDR3 DNA: TGTGCCAGCAGCGTAGGTAGCAGGGGCGAGGGGACCCAGTACTTC.

This clone was counted only a few times. The CDR3 DNA follows: TGTGCCAGCAGTTACTCGTTGGAGGGAGTGTGGACTGAAGCTTTCTTT. As protein: CASSYSLEGVWTEAFF. V and J are TRBV6-5 and TRBJ1-1; D unresolved. Trimming shortened V by 0 bases and J by 5 bases, and 16 bases separated the two germline ends. The CDR3 loop spans 16 amino acids. Germline assignment: CDR1 MNHEY and CDR2 SVGAGI.

On this clone: The identical CDR3 is also encoded by other nucleotide sequences in the sample. The rearrangement uses TRBV5-6 and TRBJ2-5; 7 bases line up with TRBD1. Germline CDR1 reads SGHDT; CDR2 reads YYEEEE. The CDR3 runs to 15 residues. V shed 4 bases and J 5 bases; nucleotides not matched to a gene: 11. CDR3 bases: TGTGCCAGCAGCCTCGTCGCAGGGGGTCGGGAGACCCAGTACTTC. Translating it yields CASSLVAGGRETQYF. The full variable domain, its missing parts supplied by reference TRBV5-6 and TRBJ2-5, is DAGVTQSPTHLIKTRGQQVTLRCSPKSGHDTVSWYQQALGQGPQFIFQYYEEEERQRGNFPDRFSGHQFPNYSSELNVNALLLGDSALYLCASSLVAGGRETQYFGPGTRLLVL.

This clone was seen once. The chain links TRBV5-4 to TRBJ2-7, with 10 bases fitting TRBD1. Germline CDR1 reads SGHNT; CDR2 reads YYREEE (reference sequence). The J segment lost 5 bases and the V segment lost 4 bases, leaving 9 bases of the junction unmatched. The CDR3 has 15 residues. In DNA form, the CDR3 reads TGTGCCAGCAGCCCCTCTGGACAGGGGGGCCACGAGCAGTACTTC. Translating gives CASSPSGQGGHEQYF.

This clone was seen more than once but under ten times. The J gene is TRBJ2-3, the V gene TRBV5-1; 7 positions match TRBD2. This CDR3 has 12 amino acids. CDR1 and CDR2 from the germline V gene are SGHRS and YFSETQ. Germline trimming cut 7 bases from V and 6 bases from J; bases unmatched to any gene: 5. The CDR3 sequence is CASGRDTDTQYF. CDR3 coding DNA: TGCGCCAGCGGGAGGGATACCGATACGCAGTATTTT.

This chain joins TRBV2 and TRBJ1-3; the match to TRBD1 covers 7 bases. Per germline, CDR1 SNHLY and CDR2 FYNNEI. J was trimmed by 0 bases and V by 9 bases; bases with no gene match: 5. CDR3 length: 14 residues. In nucleotides, the CDR3 is TGTGCCAGAACAGGGGCCGGCTCTGGAAACACCATATATTTT. Translation gives CARTGAGSGNTIYF. The entire variable domain, with the rest obtained from reference TRBV2 and TRBJ1-3, is as follows: EPEVTQTPSHQVTQMGQEVILRCVPISNHLYFYWYRQILGQKVEFLVSFYNNEISEKSEIFDDQFSVERPDGSNFTLKIRSTKLEDSAMYFCARTGAGSGNTIYFGEGSWLTVV.

The genes are TRBV5-1 and TRBJ1-2; TRBD1 might be the D (6 bases). V lost 0 bases and J 6 bases, leaving 12 bases between the germline ends. The CDR3 totals 14 residues. CDR1 and CDR2 (germline): SGHRS, YFSETQ. CDR3 bases: TGCGCCAGCAGCTTGGGAGTCGGGGGGCATGGCTACACCTTC. Translated: CASSLGVGGHGYTF.

The V call is TRBV2, the J call TRBJ1-4; 8 nucleotides align to TRBD1. Germline CDR1 is SNHLY and CDR2 is FYNNEI. The junction had 5 bases not matched to a gene; V was cut back by 6 bases and J by 8 bases. The CDR3 is made up of 13 amino acids. The CDR3 nucleotides read TGTGCCAGCAGCGACAGGGGTGGCGAAAAACTGTTTTTT. Translation: CASSDRGGEKLFF.

The gene calls are TRBV5-1 and TRBJ2-3; D remains ambiguous. Trimming shortened V by 5 bases and J by 4 bases, and 11 bases separated the two germline ends. The CDR3 has 13 amino acids. From germline, CDR1 is SGHRS and CDR2 YFSETQ. The CDR3 coding sequence is TGCGCCAGCAGAACCGGCGGCGCAGATACGCAGTATTTT. Protein sequence: CASRTGGADTQYF.

This chain joins TRBV10-2 and TRBJ2-3; weak D call: TRBD1 (5 bases). Germline V CDR1 and CDR2: WSHSY, SAAADI. The CDR3 runs 13 residues. V lost 2 bases, J lost 6 bases, and 9 bases lay in between. The DNA for the CDR3 is TGCGCCAGCAGTGAGCCAGCAGGGGATACGCAGTATTTT. Protein: CASSEPAGDTQYF.

V is TRBV11-2 and J is TRBJ2-5; 7 positions agree with TRBD2. This CDR3 spans 15 amino acids. The trim removed 5 bases at V and 4 bases at J, leaving 10 bases unmatched. Per the germline V gene, CDR1 is SGHAT and CDR2 is FQNNGV. The CDR3 nucleotides are TGTGCCAGCAGCGTCCGGGGGGTAGAGGTAGAGACCCAGTACTTC. As protein: CASSVRGVEVETQYF.

This clone came up once. One junction end does not reproduce the germline sequence, and a read error may be involved. The V call is TRBV6-1, the J call TRBJ1-2; possibly TRBD1 for D (6 bases). CDR3 length equals 13 residues. Germline V gene lookup returns CDR1 MNHNS and CDR2 SASEGT. DNA of the CDR3: TGTGCCAGCAGTGAGGGCAGGGGCGATGGCTACCCCTTC. As protein: CASSEGRGDGYPF.

In this sample, this clone turned up a few times. The genes are TRBV6-5 and TRBJ1-1; D possibly corresponds to TRBD1 (6 bases). Germline V lookup: CDR1 MNHEY, CDR2 SVGAGI. The ends were cut back, 2 bases at V and 3 bases at J, with 13 bases in the middle. The length of the CDR3 is 15 residues. The CDR3 coding sequence is TGTGCCAGCAGTTACACCTCCAGGGGCGACACTGAAGCTTTCTTT. This translates into CASSYTSRGDTEAFF.

The CDR3 is CASSLPHTSPLGSYNEQFF. CDR3 coding DNA: TGCGCCAGCAGCTTGCCCCACACTAGTCCTCTCGGGTCCTACAATGAGCAGTTCTTC. This chain connects TRBV5-1 to TRBJ2-1, with D tentatively TRBD2 (5 bases). The V gene lost 1 base and the J gene lost 1 base, with 21 bases spanning the gap. The CDR3 runs 19 residues. The germline gives CDR1 SGHRS, CDR2 YFSETQ.

The gene calls are TRBV5-4 and TRBJ1-1; no clear D. Deletions cut 4 bases from V and 2 bases from J, with 6 bases between. The germline V gene has CDR1 SGHNT and CDR2 YYREEE (reference sequence). This CDR3 comprises 12 residues. In nucleotides, the CDR3 is TGTGCCAGCAGCCTTACTAACACTGAAGCTTTCTTT. As protein: CASSLTNTEAFF.

This chain uses TRBV11-2 with TRBJ2-5; 10 bases map to TRBD2. V shed 5 bases and J 0 bases; nucleotides not matched to a gene: 6. The CDR3 consists of 16 residues. Per the germline V gene, CDR1 is SGHAT and CDR2 is FQNNGV. The CDR3 loop reads CASSQHSGGYQETQYF. The CDR3 DNA sequence: TGTGCCAGCAGCCAACATAGCGGGGGGTACCAAGAGACCCAGTACTTC.

V and J are TRBV18 and TRBJ1-1; 7 nucleotides agree with TRBD1. From germline, CDR1 is KGHSH and CDR2 LQKENI. Unmatched junction bases numbered 1, after V lost 3 bases and J lost 0 bases. The CDR3 runs 14 residues. In DNA, the CDR3 is TGTGCCAGCTCACCTGACAGGGTGAACACTGAAGCTTTCTTT. Amino acid sequence: CASSPDRVNTEAFF.

The V gene is TRBV14, the J gene TRBJ1-6; the D is unclear. Germline values: CDR1 SGHDN, CDR2 FVKESK. V lost 0 bases and J 4 bases, leaving 7 bases between the germline ends. This CDR3 contains 15 residues. The CDR3 is CASSQESSYNSPLHF. DNA of the CDR3: TGTGCCAGCAGCCAAGAATCGAGTTATAATTCACCCCTCCACTTT. The whole variable domain, remainder taken from reference TRBV14 and TRBJ1-6, is EAGVTQFPSHSVIEKGQTVTLRCDPISGHDNLYWYRRVMGKEIKFLLHFVKESKQDESGMPNNRFLAERTGGTYSTLKVQPAELEDSGVYFCASSQESSYNSPLHFGNGTRLTVT.

V usage is TRBV4-3 and J usage is TRBJ2-1; D not resolved. Germline V gene sequence: CDR1 LGHNA, CDR2 YSLEER. Trimming cost V 0 bases and J 3 bases, with 12 bases left between them. There are 16 residues in the CDR3. The CDR3 sequence is CASSQDHTALYNEQFF. The DNA for the CDR3 is TGCGCCAGCAGCCAAGATCACACAGCTCTCTACAATGAGCAGTTCTTC.

CDR3 protein: CATSRATVTNQPQHF. The CDR3 DNA reads as TGTGCCACCAGCAGGGCCACAGTGACCAATCAGCCCCAGCATTTT. The chain couples TRBV15 to TRBJ1-5, with D unclear. Germline assignment: CDR1 LNHNV and CDR2 YYDKDF (reference sequence). The length of the CDR3 is 15 residues. Trimming removed 3 bases from V and 3 bases from J, with 12 bases in between.

This clone has a handful of counts. The chain has TRBV5-1 and TRBJ1-1; 9 bases align to TRBD1. Germline V CDR1 and CDR2: SGHRS, YFSETQ. The junction had 5 bases not matched to a gene; V was cut back by 2 bases and J by 0 bases. The CDR3 is 16 residues long. The CDR3 sequence is CASSLQGAGVNTEAFF. In DNA form, the CDR3 reads TGCGCCAGCAGCTTACAGGGGGCGGGGGTGAACACTGAAGCTTTCTTT.